The sequence of this TCR beta chain was determined in a study of cytomegalovirus exposure and HLA in healthy donors. Sequencing used immunoSEQ multiplex PCR; TCRdb keeps in-frame clones, though not all of them. The sample consists of approximately 280,000 clones, 86% of them appearing once. Whole-study findings and limits: Most sequenced TCRs were rare (though some public TCRs occurred in many donors). The study recorded 150 to 200 TCR beta chains that were cytomegalovirus-associated.

In regard to this clone: Its target is unknown.

V was cut by 6 bases and J by 7 bases, with 21 bases left in between. The CDR3 has 15 amino acids. Per germline, CDR1 MNHEY and CDR2 SVGAGI. The J gene is TRBJ1-2, the V gene TRBV6-5; D ambiguous. The origin of this receptor is a woman aged 18-29 years in good health and CMV-seronegative. The sample comprised PBMCs. CDR3 sequence (DNA): TGTGCCAGCAGACCCCGCCCGTGGGCAGTTACTGGCTACACCTTC. Its translation: CASRPRPWAVTGYTF.